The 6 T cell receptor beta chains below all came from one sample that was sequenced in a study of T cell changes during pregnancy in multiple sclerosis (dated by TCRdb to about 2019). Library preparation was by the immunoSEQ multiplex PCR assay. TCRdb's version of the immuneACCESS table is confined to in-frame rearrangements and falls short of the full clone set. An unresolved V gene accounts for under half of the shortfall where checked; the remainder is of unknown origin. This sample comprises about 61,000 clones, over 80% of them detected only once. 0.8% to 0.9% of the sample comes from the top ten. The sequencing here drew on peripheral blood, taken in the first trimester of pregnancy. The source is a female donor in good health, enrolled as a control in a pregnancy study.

CDR3 region: CAWSQGGSQPQHF. The CDR3 bases are TGTGCCTGGAGTCAAGGGGGTAGTCAGCCCCAGCATTTT. This chain joins TRBV30 and TRBJ1-5, with D possibly TRBD1 on 6 matching bases. This CDR3 is built from 13 residues. CDR1 and CDR2 from the germline V gene are GTSNPN and SVGIG (reference sequence). Trimming removed 2 bases at V and 6 bases at J, with 11 bases between.

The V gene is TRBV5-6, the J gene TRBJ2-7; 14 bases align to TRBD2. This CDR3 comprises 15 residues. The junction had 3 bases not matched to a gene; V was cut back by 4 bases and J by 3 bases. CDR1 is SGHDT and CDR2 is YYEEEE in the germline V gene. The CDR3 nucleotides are TGTGCCAGCAGCCTGGGACTAGCGGGGGTCTACGAGCAGTACTTC. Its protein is CASSLGLAGVYEQYF.

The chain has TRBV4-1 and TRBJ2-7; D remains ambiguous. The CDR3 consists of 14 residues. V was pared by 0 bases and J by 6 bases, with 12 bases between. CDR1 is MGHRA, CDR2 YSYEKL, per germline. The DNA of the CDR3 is TGCGCCAGCAGCCAAGACCCGACACTTGGCGAGCAGTACTTC. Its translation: CASSQDPTLGEQYF.

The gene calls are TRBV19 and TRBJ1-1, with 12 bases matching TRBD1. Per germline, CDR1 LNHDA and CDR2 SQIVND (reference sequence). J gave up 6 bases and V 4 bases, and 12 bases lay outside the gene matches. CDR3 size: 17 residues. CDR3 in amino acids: CASSTPGQGAWRAEAFF. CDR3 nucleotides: TGTGCCAGTAGTACCCCGGGACAGGGGGCGTGGAGGGCTGAAGCTTTCTTT.

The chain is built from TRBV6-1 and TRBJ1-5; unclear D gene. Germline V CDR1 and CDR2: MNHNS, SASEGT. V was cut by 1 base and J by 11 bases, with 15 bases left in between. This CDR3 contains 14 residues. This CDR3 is CASSEEAGVGAQHF. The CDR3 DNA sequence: TGTGCCAGCAGTGAAGAAGCGGGTGTCGGGGCCCAGCATTTT.

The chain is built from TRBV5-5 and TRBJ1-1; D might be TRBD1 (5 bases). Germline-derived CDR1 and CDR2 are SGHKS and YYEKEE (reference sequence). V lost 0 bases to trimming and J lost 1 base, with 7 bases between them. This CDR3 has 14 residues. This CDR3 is CASSLGQRNTEAFF. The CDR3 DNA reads TGTGCCAGCAGCTTGGGACAGCGGAACACTGAAGCTTTCTTT.